This TCR beta chain was recovered during a study of liver allograft versus peripheral blood T cells (dated by TCRdb to between 2020 and 2021). In terms of the full investigation: In liver transplant recipients, the study looked at T cell receptor repertoires in the peripheral blood and set them against the repertoires found within the transplanted livers.

Points the paper makes about the study in general: The T cell receptor repertoires within liver allografts were reported to be different from the T cell receptor repertoires detected in peripheral blood.

The CDR3 has 16 amino acids, counting the end cysteine and phenylalanine. The entry retains the CDR3 DNA only, 48 bases that are in frame from base 1. Trimming accounts for 7 bases at V and 2 bases at J, while the number of junction bases matched to no gene is 4. TCRdb names Illumina MiSeq as the instrument used. TCRdb cleaned the public reads at Q25 with fastp, built clones with MiXCR and kept in-frame beta chains. Each entry merges the rows of one CDR3 protein and shows their most common DNA and genes. Present in this sample are around 9,100 distinct CDR3 sequences, approximately 15% of which were seen just once. The ten largest account for roughly 2.9% of the sample. This clonotype was counted between two and nine times. The specificity of this receptor is unknown. No per-base quality is available; no much larger clone lies one base away.

The TCR sequence derives from a human patient who had a liver transplant. In patients who had a transplant, some T cells may come from the graft donor. The V and J segments used are TRBV12-3 or TRBV12-4 and TRBJ2-2; TRBD2 fits 13 bases in the junction. The sequenced DNA is TGTGCCAGCACAGCGGGACTAGCGGGAAACACCGGGGAGCTGTTTTTT. Translated, this gives CASTAGLAGNTGELFF.